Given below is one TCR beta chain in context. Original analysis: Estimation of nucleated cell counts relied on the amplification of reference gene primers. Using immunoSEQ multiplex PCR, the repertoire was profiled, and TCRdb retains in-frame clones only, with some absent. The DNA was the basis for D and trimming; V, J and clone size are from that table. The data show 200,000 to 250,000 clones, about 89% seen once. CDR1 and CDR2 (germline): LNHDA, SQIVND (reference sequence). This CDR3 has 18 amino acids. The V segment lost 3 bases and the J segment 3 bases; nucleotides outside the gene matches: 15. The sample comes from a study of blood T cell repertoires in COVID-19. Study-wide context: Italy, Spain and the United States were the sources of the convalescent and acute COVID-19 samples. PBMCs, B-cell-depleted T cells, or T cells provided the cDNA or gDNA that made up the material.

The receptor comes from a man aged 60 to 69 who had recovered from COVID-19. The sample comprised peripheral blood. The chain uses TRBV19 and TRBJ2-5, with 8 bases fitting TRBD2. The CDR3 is CASSIVGAGGSTKETQYF. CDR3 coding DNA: TGTGCCAGTAGTATCGTTGGCGCGGGGGGATCCACTAAAGAGACCCAGTACTTC.